The sequence of this TCR beta chain was determined in a study of T cell responses to AZD1222 COVID-19 vaccine. Study results and caveats: Vaccine-associated CD4 TCRs spanned spike, dominant at 160-218 and 743-854. Close to half of all spike-specific TCRs reportedly target regions of the variants that are unmutated.

Second-dose intervals near 4 or 12 weeks were combined. Sequencing was performed with immunoSEQ multiplex PCR; in TCRdb, only in-frame clones are kept and a portion is missing. The table includes over 130,000 clones, 80% to 95% detected once. This clone has just one count. Its antigen is not identified. This CDR3 spans 14 amino acids. The V gene lost 4 bases and the J gene lost 1 base, with 7 bases spanning the gap. CDR1 is LGHNA and CDR2 is YNFKEQ in the germline V gene. The material sequenced was peripheral blood, taken 28 days after the second AZD1222 dose. The chain has TRBV4-2 and TRBJ2-2; tentative D call: TRBD2 (6 bases). This TCR was recovered from an adult who received the AZD1222 COVID-19 vaccine. The CDR3 spells CASSRGGNTGELFF. CDR3 DNA sequence: TGTGCCAGCAGCCGGGGAGGGAACACCGGGGAGCTGTTTTTT.